The T cell receptor (beta chain) described here comes from a study of CD4 and CD8 cells across lung adenocarcinoma regions. Localized lung adenocarcinoma, a non-small cell lung cancer, affected the donors. One entry per CDR3 protein results from TCRdb running MiXCR on the PCR reads. The sample includes 7,000 to 9,500 distinct CDR3 sequences, 45% of them seen just once. The source material was CD8+ T cells from the center of a lung tumor. This TCR was recovered from a male donor with lung adenocarcinoma. The CD4 and CD8 labels of this study may be unreliable.

Here the CDR3 reads CASSQTGTPNTGELFF. Written as DNA, the CDR3 is TGTGCCAGCAGTCAAACCGGGACACCGAACACCGGGGAGCTGTTTTTT. J is TRBJ2-2 and V is TRBV6-1; a weak D match, TRBD1 (6 bases). Germline assignment: CDR1 MNHNS and CDR2 SASEGT. V was pared by 5 bases and J by 0 bases, with 13 bases between. The CDR3 totals 16 residues.